The 22 T cell receptor beta chains presented below share a single source sample, sequenced in a study of T cells in Graves' hyperthyroidism and ophthalmopathy. TCR beta CDR3 regions were amplified from RNA transcripts. The HTBI primer set was used in a first-round RT-PCR of the TCR CDR3. TCRdb called the multiplex PCR reads again in MiXCR, with one record for every CDR3 protein. The sample carries under 600,000 distinct CDR3 sequences, around 15% recorded once. The sequencing input was blood. These receptors were taken from a woman aged 40-49 years with Graves' ophthalmopathy.

This chain joins TRBV11-2 and TRBJ1-1, with a possible D match to TRBD1 (6 bases). Looked up from germline, CDR1 is SGHAT and CDR2 is FQNNGV. Trimming removed 3 bases at V and 5 bases at J, with 13 bases between. The CDR3 sequence is 14 residues long. In DNA, the CDR3 is TGTGCCAGCAGCTTCACAGGGATTGGGACTGAAGCTTTCTTT. Amino acid sequence: CASSFTGIGTEAFF.

This clonotype showed up many times. This rearrangement joins TRBV6-1 to TRBJ2-5; tentatively, D is TRBD1 (6 bases). Germline V gives CDR1 MNHNS, CDR2 SASEGT. The CDR3 contains 17 residues. Trimming left V 8 bases short and J 3 bases short, with 25 bases between. The CDR3 spells CASQRLWTTKGEETQYF. For the CDR3, the DNA is TGTGCCAGCCAACGACTTTGGACGACAAAGGGGGAAGAGACCCAGTACTTC.

The sample holds many counts of this clonotype. The rearrangement links TRBV30 to TRBJ2-5, with 8 bases that match TRBD1. The germline V gene has CDR1 GTSNPN and CDR2 SVGIG (reference sequence). After removal of 3 bases from V and 3 bases from J, the junction contained 9 bases not matched to a gene. This CDR3 is built from 15 residues. In nucleotides, the CDR3 is TGTGCCTGGAGCAAAAGACCGGGACAGGAAGAGACCCAGTACTTC. It translates to CAWSKRPGQEETQYF.

The chain recombines TRBV2 with TRBJ1-4; the match to TRBD1 covers 8 bases. The CDR3 sequence is 13 residues long. Unmatched junction bases numbered 4, after V lost 6 bases and J lost 7 bases. Germline V gene data show CDR1 as SNHLY and CDR2 as FYNNEI. In DNA, the CDR3 is TGTGCCAGCAGGGGACAGGTGATTGAAAAACTGTTTTTT. The encoded protein is CASRGQVIEKLFF.

In its sample, this clonotype was seen many times. This chain uses TRBV12-3 or TRBV12-4 with TRBJ1-1, with 7 bases lining up with TRBD1. CDR3 length: 14 amino acids. The junction had 4 bases not matched to a gene; V was cut back by 5 bases and J by 1 base. Here the CDR3 DNA reads TGTGCCAGCAGTGAGGACAGGCGGAACACTGAAGCTTTCTTT. This codes for CASSEDRRNTEAFF.

The chain carries TRBV6-1 and TRBJ2-5; 12 bases agree with TRBD2. Germline CDR1 and CDR2: MNHNS and SASEGT. The CDR3 totals 13 residues. Unmatched junction bases numbered 2, after V lost 8 bases and J lost 4 bases. CDR3 in amino acids: CASLAGGRETQYF. The CDR3 bases are TGTGCCAGCCTAGCGGGAGGGCGAGAGACCCAGTACTTC.

This clonotype was counted ten times or more. The chain employs TRBV28 and TRBJ2-1; D possibly corresponds to TRBD2 (5 bases). Germline CDR1 MDHEN, CDR2 SYDVKM. This CDR3 is 13 amino acids long. Trimming cost V 5 bases and J 13 bases, with 18 bases left between them. CDR3 sequence: CASSPGGLANQFF. DNA for the CDR3: TGTGCCAGCAGTCCCGGCGGGCTAGCTAACCAGTTCTTC.

At least ten counts were recorded for this clonotype. The chain links TRBV5-1 to TRBJ2-7; the D gene is possibly TRBD2 (6 bases). This CDR3 spans 16 amino acids. Per the germline V gene, CDR1 is SGHRS and CDR2 is YFSETQ. Trimming took 0 bases from V and 4 from J, leaving 17 bases between them. CDR3 sequence (DNA): TGCGCCAGCAGCTTGGCTATGTGGCAGGGAGGATACGAGCAGTACTTC. It specifies CASSLAMWQGGYEQYF.

Comments on this clonotype: This sequence may be a read error, since a much larger clone differs from it by one base. The chain combines TRBV2 with TRBJ1-1; TRBD1 might be the D (5 bases). Trimming pared 6 bases from V and 3 bases from J, leaving 11 bases between. The V gene's germline CDR1 is SNHLY and CDR2 FYNNEI. The CDR3 spans 13 residues. The CDR3 bases are TGTGCCAGCAGCTACAGGTTGGACACTGAAGCTTTCTTT. This encodes CASSYRLDTEAFF.

This chain connects TRBV20-1 to TRBJ2-7; 10 nucleotides align to TRBD2. The CDR3 runs to 11 residues. J lost 7 bases, V lost 7 bases, and 4 bases had no gene match. Germline values: CDR1 DFQATT, CDR2 SNEGSKA (reference sequence). CDR3 bases: TGCAGTGTGAAGCGGGGGGGGGAGCAGTACTTC. Protein: CSVKRGGEQYF.

Comment on this clonotype: This clone may be a read error of a much larger clone one base away. The V and J genes are TRBV2 and TRBJ2-7, with D possibly called TRBD1 or TRBD2 (5 bases each). This CDR3 spans 15 amino acids. Between the trimmed V and J ends, which lost 6 bases and 0 bases, there was a span of 15 bases. Germline lookup yields CDR1 SNHLY and CDR2 FYNNEI. The DNA for the CDR3 is TGTGCCAGCAGGAAGGGACCAGCGGACTCCTACGAGCAGTACTTC. It is translated as CASRKGPADSYEQYF.

The table lists this clonotype with a few counts. The chain combines TRBV5-1 with TRBJ2-4; 7 positions match TRBD2. Germline assignment: CDR1 SGHRS and CDR2 YFSETQ. J was trimmed by 9 bases and V by 5 bases; bases with no gene match: 5. CDR3 size: 12 residues. Here the CDR3 DNA reads TGCGCCAGCAGTACTAGCGCCAGCATTCAGTACTTC. This codes for CASSTSASIQYF.

This clonotype was observed many times. The chain uses TRBV28 and TRBJ2-3; perhaps TRBD1 as D (6 bases). Germline V gives CDR1 MDHEN, CDR2 SYDVKM. The V end was cut by 7 bases, the J end by 2 bases, with 19 bases between. The CDR3 has 16 amino acids. The CDR3 region has the DNA TGTGCCAGCATCCTATCCCGGACAGATCACACAGATACGCAGTATTTT. Protein: CASILSRTDHTDTQYF.

This clonotype was seen many times. The gene calls are TRBV20-1 and TRBJ2-7; D may be TRBD2 (6 bases). Trimming took 0 bases from V and 5 from J, leaving 26 bases between them. CDR3 length: 18 amino acids. Germline V gene lookup returns CDR1 DFQATT and CDR2 SNEGSKA (reference sequence). The CDR3 loop is CSARDMYDSGVEANEQYF. CDR3 in DNA: TGCAGTGCTAGAGATATGTATGATTCGGGAGTAGAGGCCAACGAGCAGTACTTC.

V is TRBV28 and J is TRBJ2-7, with D perhaps TRBD1 (5 bases). Germline CDR1 reads MDHEN; CDR2 reads SYDVKM. The CDR3 contains 14 residues. The V end was cut by 8 bases, the J end by 0 bases, with 14 bases between. The CDR3 here is CASSFQGVSYEQYF. The CDR3 coding sequence is TGTGCCAGCTCTTTCCAGGGTGTCTCCTACGAGCAGTACTTC.

This clonotype has at least ten counts. The CDR3 DNA is TGTGCCTGGCTCCGGGACAGGGTTACAGATACGCAGTATTTT. It encodes CAWLRDRVTDTQYF. The V call is TRBV30, the J call TRBJ2-3, with 9 bases lining up with TRBD1. V gave up 5 bases and J gave up 3 bases; unmatched junction bases: 6. Looked up from germline, CDR1 is GTSNPN and CDR2 is SVGIG (reference sequence). CDR3 length: 14 residues.

This clonotype was detected a few times. V usage is TRBV18 and J usage is TRBJ1-1; 7 bases match TRBD1. After removal of 4 bases from V and 7 bases from J, the junction contained 12 bases not matched to a gene. The CDR3 runs 15 residues. Germline CDR1 is KGHSH and CDR2 is LQKENI. The CDR3 sequence is CASSLSHDRVNEAFF. The DNA for the CDR3 is TGTGCCAGCTCACTCTCCCACGACAGGGTTAATGAAGCTTTCTTT.

This clonotype was detected many times. The chain uses TRBV7-8 and TRBJ1-5; tentative D call: TRBD1 (6 bases). The germline V gene has CDR1 SGHVS and CDR2 FQNEAQ. Trimming shortened V by 5 bases and J by 5 bases, and 19 bases separated the two germline ends. This CDR3 is 16 amino acids long. The CDR3 loop is CASSVRHTGMDQPQHF. In DNA form, the CDR3 reads TGTGCCAGCAGCGTCCGACATACAGGGATGGATCAGCCCCAGCATTTT.

This clonotype was seen many times. The chain employs TRBV28 and TRBJ2-3; 11 positions agree with TRBD1. Looked up from germline, CDR1 is MDHEN and CDR2 is SYDVKM. Unmatched junction bases numbered 6, after V lost 8 bases and J lost 2 bases. This CDR3 region has 15 residues. The CDR3 is CASGRTGGFTDTQYF. CDR3 DNA: TGTGCCAGCGGGAGGACAGGGGGCTTCACAGATACGCAGTATTTT.

This clonotype was observed a handful of times. The chain joins TRBV30 to TRBJ1-2; TRBD1 is a possible D gene (6 bases). Germline V gene sequence: CDR1 GTSNPN, CDR2 SVGIG (reference sequence). V dropped 0 bases and J dropped 9 bases, with 14 bases sitting between them. The CDR3 length is 13 residues. This chain's CDR3 is CAWSVGQGIRYTF. CDR3 DNA sequence: TGTGCCTGGAGTGTAGGGCAGGGGATTCGCTACACCTTC. Together with reference TRBV30 and TRBJ1-2, the CDR3 gives the full variable domain: SQTIHQWPATLVQPVGSPLSLECTVEGTSNPNLYWYRQAAGRGLQLLFYSVGIGQISSEVPQNLSASRPQDRQFILSSKKLLLSDSGFYLCAWSVGQGIRYTFGSGTRLTVV.

The chain joins TRBV7-9 to TRBJ2-3, with 14 bases aligning to TRBD2. Germline CDR1 SEHNR, CDR2 FQNEAQ (reference sequence). This CDR3 spans 18 amino acids. V lost 5 bases and J lost 1; bases outside the gene matches: 8. CDR3 sequence (DNA): TGTGCCAGCAGCGACCCGGGACTAGCGGGGGCCCGCACAGATACGCAGTATTTT. It is translated as CASSDPGLAGARTDTQYF.

The chain uses TRBV3-1 and TRBJ2-1; TRBD2 aligns across 7 bases. Trimming took 4 bases from V and 5 from J; bases not matched to a gene: 8. This CDR3 is 15 amino acids long. Per the germline V gene, CDR1 is LGHDT and CDR2 is YNNKEL (reference sequence). The CDR3 DNA is TGTGCCAGCAGCCGGGGGGGGACCGCTAACAATGAGCAGTTCTTC. Residues: CASSRGGTANNEQFF.